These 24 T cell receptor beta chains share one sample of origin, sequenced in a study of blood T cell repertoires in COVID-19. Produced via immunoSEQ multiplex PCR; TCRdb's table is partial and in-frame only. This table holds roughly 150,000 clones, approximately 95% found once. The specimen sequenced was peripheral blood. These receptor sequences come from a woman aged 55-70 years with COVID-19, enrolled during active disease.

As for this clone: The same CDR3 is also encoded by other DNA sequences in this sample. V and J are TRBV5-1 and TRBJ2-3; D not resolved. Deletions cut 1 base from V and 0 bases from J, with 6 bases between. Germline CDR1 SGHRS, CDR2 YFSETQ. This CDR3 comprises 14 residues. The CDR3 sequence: CASSLSGSTDTQYF. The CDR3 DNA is TGCGCCAGCAGCTTGTCGGGTAGCACAGATACGCAGTATTTT. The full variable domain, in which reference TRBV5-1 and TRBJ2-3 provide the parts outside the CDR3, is KAGVTQTPRYLIKTRGQQVTLSCSPISGHRSVSWYQQTPGQGLQFLFEYFSETQRNKGNFPGRFSGRQFSNSRSEMNVSTLELGDSALYLCASSLSGSTDTQYFGPGTRLTVL.

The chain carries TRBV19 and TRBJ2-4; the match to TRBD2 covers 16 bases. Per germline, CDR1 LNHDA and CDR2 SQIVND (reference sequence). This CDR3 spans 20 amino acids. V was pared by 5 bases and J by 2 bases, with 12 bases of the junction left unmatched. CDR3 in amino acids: CASSLYSGLAGGRPKNIQYF. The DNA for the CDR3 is TGTGCCAGTAGTCTCTACTCGGGACTAGCGGGGGGGAGACCCAAAAACATTCAGTACTTC.

The CDR3 sequence is CASSRTDRHEQFF. Written as DNA, the CDR3 is TGTGCCAGCAGTCGAACCGACAGACACGAGCAGTTCTTC. The rearrangement links TRBV3-1 (or the pseudogene TRBV3-2) to TRBJ2-1; tentative D call: TRBD1 (5 bases). CDR1 is LGHDT and CDR2 is YNNKEL in the germline V gene (reference sequence). Between the trimmed V and J ends, which lost 6 bases and 10 bases, there was a span of 16 bases. The CDR3 extends over 13 amino acids.

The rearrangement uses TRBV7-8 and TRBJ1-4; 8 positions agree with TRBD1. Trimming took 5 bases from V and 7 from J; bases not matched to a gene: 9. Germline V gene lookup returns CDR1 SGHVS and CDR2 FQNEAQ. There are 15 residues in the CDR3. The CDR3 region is CASSQADRGGEKLFF. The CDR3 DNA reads TGTGCCAGCAGCCAGGCCGACAGGGGTGGTGAAAAACTGTTTTTT.

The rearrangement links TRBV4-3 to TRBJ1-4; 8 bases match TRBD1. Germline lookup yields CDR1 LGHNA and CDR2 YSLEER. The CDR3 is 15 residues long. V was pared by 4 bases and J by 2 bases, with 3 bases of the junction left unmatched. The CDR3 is CASSRSGGTNEKLFF. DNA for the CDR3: TGCGCCAGCAGCCGCTCAGGGGGCACTAATGAAAAACTGTTTTTT.

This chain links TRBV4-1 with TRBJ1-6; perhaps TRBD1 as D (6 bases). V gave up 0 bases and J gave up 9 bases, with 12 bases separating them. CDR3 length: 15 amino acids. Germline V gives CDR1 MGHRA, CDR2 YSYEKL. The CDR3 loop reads CASSQDTGKGSPLHF. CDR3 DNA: TGCGCCAGCAGCCAAGACACAGGGAAGGGTTCACCCCTCCACTTT.

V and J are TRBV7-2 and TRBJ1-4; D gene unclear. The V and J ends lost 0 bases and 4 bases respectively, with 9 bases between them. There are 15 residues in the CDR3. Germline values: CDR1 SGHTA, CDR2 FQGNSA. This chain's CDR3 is CASSLAYRSNEKLFF. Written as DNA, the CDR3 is TGTGCCAGCAGCTTAGCTTACAGAAGTAATGAAAAACTGTTTTTT. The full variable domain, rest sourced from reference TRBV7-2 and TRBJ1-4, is GAGVSQSPSNKVTEKGKDVELRCDPISGHTALYWYRQSLGQGLEFLIYFQGNSAPDKSGLPSDRFSAERTGGSVSTLTIQRTQQEDSAVYLCASSLAYRSNEKLFFGSGTQLSVL.

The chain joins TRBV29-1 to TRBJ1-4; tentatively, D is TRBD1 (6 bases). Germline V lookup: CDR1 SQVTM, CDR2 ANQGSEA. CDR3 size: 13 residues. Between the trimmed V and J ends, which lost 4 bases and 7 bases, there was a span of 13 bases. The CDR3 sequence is CSVVDRSFEKLFF. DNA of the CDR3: TGCAGCGTTGTAGACAGGTCTTTTGAAAAACTGTTTTTT.

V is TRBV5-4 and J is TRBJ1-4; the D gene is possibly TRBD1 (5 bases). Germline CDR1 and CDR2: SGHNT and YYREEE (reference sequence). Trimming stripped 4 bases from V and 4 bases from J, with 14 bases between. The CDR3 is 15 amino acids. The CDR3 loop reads CASSPGGGGNEKLFF. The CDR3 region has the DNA TGTGCCAGCAGCCCGGGCGGGGGAGGTAATGAAAAACTGTTTTTT.

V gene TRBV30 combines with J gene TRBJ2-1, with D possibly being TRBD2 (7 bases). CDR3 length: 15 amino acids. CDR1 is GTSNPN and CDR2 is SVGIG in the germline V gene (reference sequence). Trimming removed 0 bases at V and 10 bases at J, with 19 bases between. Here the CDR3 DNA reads TGTGCCTGGAGTGTATCGGGGGGCGCATATGGCGAGCAGTTCTTC. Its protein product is CAWSVSGGAYGEQFF.

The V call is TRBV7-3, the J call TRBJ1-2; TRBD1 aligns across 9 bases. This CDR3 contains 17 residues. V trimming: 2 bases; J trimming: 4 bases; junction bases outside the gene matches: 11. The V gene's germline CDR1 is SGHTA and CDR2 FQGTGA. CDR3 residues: CASSLREGTGRTYGYTF. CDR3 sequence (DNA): TGTGCCAGCAGCTTACGGGAGGGGACAGGGCGGACCTATGGCTACACCTTC.

Here the CDR3 reads CASSITNYGYTF. The CDR3 nucleotides read TGTGCCAGCAGCATAACTAACTATGGCTACACCTTC. The genes are TRBV7-9 and TRBJ1-2; D remains unclear. Trimming left V 5 bases short and J 0 bases short, with 4 bases between. Germline values: CDR1 SEHNR, CDR2 FQNEAQ (reference sequence). This CDR3 spans 12 amino acids.

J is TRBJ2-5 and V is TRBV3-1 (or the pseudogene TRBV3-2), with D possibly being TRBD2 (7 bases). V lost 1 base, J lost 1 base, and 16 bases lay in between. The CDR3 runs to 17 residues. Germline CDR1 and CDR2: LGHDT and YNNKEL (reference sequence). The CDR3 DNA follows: TGTGCCAGCAGCCAAGCCCCCCCAGGGGAGGGCCAAGAGACCCAGTACTTC. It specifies CASSQAPPGEGQETQYF.

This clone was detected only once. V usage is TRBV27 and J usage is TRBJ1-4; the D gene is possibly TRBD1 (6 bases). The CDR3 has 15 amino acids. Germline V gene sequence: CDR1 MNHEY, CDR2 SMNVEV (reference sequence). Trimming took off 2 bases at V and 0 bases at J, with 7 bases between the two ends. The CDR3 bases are TGTGCCAGCAGTTTACAGGGGACAACTAATGAAAAACTGTTTTTT. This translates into CASSLQGTTNEKLFF.

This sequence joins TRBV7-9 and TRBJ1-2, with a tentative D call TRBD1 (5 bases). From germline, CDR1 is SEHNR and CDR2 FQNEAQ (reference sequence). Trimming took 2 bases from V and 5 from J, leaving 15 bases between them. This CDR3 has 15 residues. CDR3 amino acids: CASSLTPQVLYGYTF. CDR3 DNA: TGTGCCAGCAGCTTAACCCCACAGGTCCTATATGGCTACACCTTC.

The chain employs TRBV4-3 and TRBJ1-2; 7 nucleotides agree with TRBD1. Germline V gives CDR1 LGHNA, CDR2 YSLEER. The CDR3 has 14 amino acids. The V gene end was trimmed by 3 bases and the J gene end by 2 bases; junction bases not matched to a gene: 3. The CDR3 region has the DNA TGCGCCAGCAGCCACGGGACAGTCAACTATGGCTACACCTTC. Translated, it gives CASSHGTVNYGYTF.

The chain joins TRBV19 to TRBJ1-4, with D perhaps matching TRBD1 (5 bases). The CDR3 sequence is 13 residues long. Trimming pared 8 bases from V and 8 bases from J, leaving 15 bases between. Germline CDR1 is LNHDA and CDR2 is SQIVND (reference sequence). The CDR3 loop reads CASRQGPREKLFF. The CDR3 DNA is TGTGCCAGTCGCCAGGGTCCCCGGGAAAAACTGTTTTTT.

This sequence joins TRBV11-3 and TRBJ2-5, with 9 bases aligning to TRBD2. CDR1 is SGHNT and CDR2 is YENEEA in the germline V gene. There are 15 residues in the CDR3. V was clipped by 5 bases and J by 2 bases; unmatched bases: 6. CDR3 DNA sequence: TGTGCCAGCAGCCACGGACTAGCGAAACAAGAGACCCAGTACTTC. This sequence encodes CASSHGLAKQETQYF.

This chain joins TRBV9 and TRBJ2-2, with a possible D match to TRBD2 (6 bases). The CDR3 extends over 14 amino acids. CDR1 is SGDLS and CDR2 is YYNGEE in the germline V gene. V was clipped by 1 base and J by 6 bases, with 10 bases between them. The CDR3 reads CASSVRGSAGELFF. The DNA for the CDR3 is TGTGCCAGCAGCGTACGGGGGTCGGCCGGGGAGCTGTTTTTT.

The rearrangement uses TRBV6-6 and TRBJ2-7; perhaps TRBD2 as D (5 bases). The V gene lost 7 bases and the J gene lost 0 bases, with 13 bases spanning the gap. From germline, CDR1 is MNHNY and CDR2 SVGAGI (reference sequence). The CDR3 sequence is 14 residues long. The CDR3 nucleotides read TGTGCCAGCACCCAGGACTTAAACTCCTACGAGCAGTACTTC. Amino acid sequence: CASTQDLNSYEQYF.

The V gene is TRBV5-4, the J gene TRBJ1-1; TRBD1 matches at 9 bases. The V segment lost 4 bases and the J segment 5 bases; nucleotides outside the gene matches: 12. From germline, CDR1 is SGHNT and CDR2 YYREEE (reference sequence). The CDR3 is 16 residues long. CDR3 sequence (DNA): TGTGCCAGCAGCCGTCCCGGGACAGGGCCGGCGACTGAAGCTTTCTTT. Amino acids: CASSRPGTGPATEAFF.

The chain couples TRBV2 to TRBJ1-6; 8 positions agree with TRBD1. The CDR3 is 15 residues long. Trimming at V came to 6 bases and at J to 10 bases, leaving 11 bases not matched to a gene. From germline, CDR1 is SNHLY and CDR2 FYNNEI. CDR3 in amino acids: CASSLHGTGPSPLHF. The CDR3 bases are TGTGCCAGCAGCTTACACGGGACAGGCCCCTCACCCCTCCACTTT.

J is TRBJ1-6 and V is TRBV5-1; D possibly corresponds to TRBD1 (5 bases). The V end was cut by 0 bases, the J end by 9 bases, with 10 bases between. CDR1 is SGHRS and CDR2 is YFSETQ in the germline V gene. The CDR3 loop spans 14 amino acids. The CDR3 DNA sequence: TGCGCCAGCAGCTTGGCAGGGAAGGGTTCACCCCTCCACTTT. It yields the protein CASSLAGKGSPLHF.

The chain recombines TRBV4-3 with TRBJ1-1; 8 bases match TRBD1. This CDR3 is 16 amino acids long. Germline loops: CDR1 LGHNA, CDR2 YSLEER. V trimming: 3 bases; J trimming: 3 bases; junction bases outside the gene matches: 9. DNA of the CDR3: TGCGCCAGCAGCCAGGATGACAGGGGTTTTCACACTGAAGCTTTCTTT. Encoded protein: CASSQDDRGFHTEAFF.